This paragraph reports one T cell receptor (beta chain). Antigen unknown. This sample stems from a study of graft-versus-host responses after intestinal transplantation. Looking at the study overall: After anti-thymocyte globulin induction, recipients took tacrolimus and steroids for three to four years. General study results and limits: Marrow from the recipient contained GvH clones, some of which had appeared first in ileum or blood. After transplant, early declines in HvG clones were associated with peak levels of circulating GvH clones.

This CDR3 has 12 amino acids. Germline CDR1 is MDHEN and CDR2 is SYDVKM. Using immunoSEQ multiplex PCR, the repertoire was profiled, and TCRdb retains in-frame clones only, with some absent. The sample consists of tens of thousands of clones, over 80% of them appearing once. This chain links TRBV28 with TRBJ2-5; D gene uncertain. TRBJ2-7 explains the end of the DNA better; the J call may be wrong. The source of this sequence is a human donor who received an intestinal transplant. The sequencing used unstimulated CD4+ T cells sorted from spleen or lymph node cells, collected before intestinal transplant. CDR3 in amino acids: CASSLVGFEQYF. The CDR3 DNA is TGTGCCAGCAGTTTAGTCGGGTTCGAGCAGTACTTC.